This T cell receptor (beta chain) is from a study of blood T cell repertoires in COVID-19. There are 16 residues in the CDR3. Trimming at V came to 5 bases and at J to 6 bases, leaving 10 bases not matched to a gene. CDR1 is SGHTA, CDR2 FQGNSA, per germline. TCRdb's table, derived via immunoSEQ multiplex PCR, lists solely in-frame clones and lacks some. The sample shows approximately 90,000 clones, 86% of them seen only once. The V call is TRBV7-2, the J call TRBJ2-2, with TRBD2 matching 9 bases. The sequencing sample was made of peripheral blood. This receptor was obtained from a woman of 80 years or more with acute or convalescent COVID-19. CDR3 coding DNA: TGTGCCAGCAGCCCCGGGGTAGCGGGGGTGGCCGGGGAGCTGTTTTTT. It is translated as CASSPGVAGVAGELFF.